The 19 T cell receptor beta chains in this list originate from one sample, sequenced in a study of post-analysis software for immune sequencing data. Study-wide results and caveats: TRBV segments more frequent in patients than in controls numbered several and included TRBV5-6, TRBV5-1 and TRBV20-1.

Antigen specificity for these receptors is unknown. Unique molecular identifiers were carried by the TCR beta cDNA libraries. MiXCR, applied by TCRdb to the PCR reads, yields one record per CDR3 protein. The sample contains about 540,000 distinct CDR3 sequences, around 34% of which appear only once. The sequencing input was blood. Every receptor here comes from a girl aged 2-17 years with multiple sclerosis.

V and J are TRBV20-1 and TRBJ1-6, with 7 bases aligning to TRBD1. The CDR3 totals 13 residues. With 4 bases clipped from V and 7 bases from J, the junction kept 4 bases outside the gene matches. The germline V gene encodes CDR1 DFQATT and CDR2 SNEGSKA (reference sequence). CDR3 DNA: TGCAGTGCTAAGGGGGCAGGGAATTCACCCCTCCACTTT. Its protein product is CSAKGAGNSPLHF.

This clonotype was seen more than once but under ten times. The chain recombines TRBV4-1 with TRBJ2-7; the match to TRBD1 covers 7 bases. The CDR3 contains 14 residues. CDR1 is MGHRA, CDR2 YSYEKL, per germline. V gave up 2 bases and J gave up 4 bases; unmatched junction bases: 5. The CDR3, as DNA: TGCGCCAGCAGCCAACCAGGGGGTAGTTACGAGCAGTACTTC. Protein sequence: CASSQPGGSYEQYF.

Only one count was recorded for this clonotype. The V call is TRBV20-1, the J call TRBJ2-5; 14 bases align to TRBD2. This CDR3 is built from 16 residues. CDR1 is DFQATT and CDR2 is SNEGSKA in the germline V gene (reference sequence). Losses at the gene ends were 5 bases for V and 1 base for J; bases not matched to a gene: 6. The CDR3 protein is CSALGLAGEFQETQYF. CDR3 DNA sequence: TGCAGTGCTCTGGGACTAGCGGGGGAGTTCCAAGAGACCCAGTACTTC.

The V and J genes are TRBV5-1 and TRBJ2-3; D is ambiguous. Between the trimmed V and J ends, which lost 6 bases and 3 bases, there was a span of 17 bases. CDR1 is SGHRS and CDR2 is YFSETQ in the germline V gene. This CDR3 comprises 15 residues. The CDR3 nucleotides are TGCGCCAGCAACTCTATGTACGCAGGAACAGATACGCAGTATTTT. Amino acids: CASNSMYAGTDTQYF.

The chain links TRBV7-2 to TRBJ1-2; no definite D call. V was pared by 7 bases and J by 3 bases, with 9 bases between. The CDR3 is made up of 12 amino acids. Germline lookup yields CDR1 SGHTA and CDR2 FQGNSA. The DNA of the CDR3 is TGTGCCAGCACCCGGTTGGACTATGGCTACACCTTC. It encodes CASTRLDYGYTF.

This chain links TRBV6-6 with TRBJ1-5; no clear D gene. The CDR3 length is 13 residues. The germline V and J ends were trimmed by 1 base and 5 bases, with 6 bases remaining between them. The germline CDR1 and CDR2 sequences are MNHNY and SVGAGI (reference sequence). CDR3 DNA: TGTGCCAGCAGTTACTGGAGGGATCAGCCCCAGCATTTT. Amino acids: CASSYWRDQPQHF.

The chain carries TRBV4-1 and TRBJ2-1; D remains unclear. This CDR3 spans 16 amino acids. Germline lookup yields CDR1 MGHRA and CDR2 YSYEKL. Trimming removed 0 bases from V and 0 bases from J, with 9 bases in between. CDR3 residues: CASSQEGAVSYNEQFF. The DNA of the CDR3 is TGCGCCAGCAGCCAAGAAGGAGCCGTCTCCTACAATGAGCAGTTCTTC.

The CDR3 region is CSARGAGGGIYNEQFF. CDR3 bases: TGCAGTGCTAGAGGTGCGGGTGGCGGAATTTACAATGAGCAGTTCTTC. This chain uses TRBV20-1 with TRBJ2-1; the D gene is possibly TRBD2 (5 bases). Germline V gene sequence: CDR1 DFQATT, CDR2 SNEGSKA (reference sequence). Deletions cut 1 base from V and 4 bases from J, with 17 bases between. CDR3 size: 16 residues.

This chain connects TRBV3-1 to TRBJ1-5; 8 positions match TRBD1. Germline assignment: CDR1 LGHDT and CDR2 YNNKEL (reference sequence). The CDR3 has 14 residues. V trimming: 4 bases; J trimming: 6 bases; junction bases outside the gene matches: 5. Here the CDR3 reads CASSPTGGIQPQHF. CDR3 coding DNA: TGTGCCAGCAGCCCTACAGGGGGTATTCAGCCCCAGCATTTT.

This clonotype was recorded once. The chain has TRBV6-1 and TRBJ2-1; tentatively, D is TRBD2 (5 bases). Germline V gene data show CDR1 as MNHNS and CDR2 as SASEGT. The CDR3 length is 17 residues. V was clipped by 6 bases and J by 0 bases, with 18 bases between them. This CDR3 reads CASSSHSADFSYNEQFF. Here the CDR3 DNA reads TGTGCCAGCAGCTCCCACTCAGCGGACTTCTCCTACAATGAGCAGTTCTTC.

The genes are TRBV10-3 and TRBJ2-1; maybe TRBD1 (6 bases). Germline V gene sequence: CDR1 ENHRY, CDR2 SYGVKD. Trimming took 8 bases from V and 2 from J, leaving 13 bases between them. This CDR3 is built from 14 residues. The CDR3 DNA follows: TGTGCCATCGCCCCAGGGGTAACCTACAATGAGCAGTTCTTC. This encodes CAIAPGVTYNEQFF.

This chain joins TRBV6-1 and TRBJ1-1, with D perhaps matching TRBD1 (6 bases). Germline loops: CDR1 MNHNS, CDR2 SASEGT. Trimming stripped 7 bases from V and 1 base from J, with 13 bases between. CDR3 size: 14 residues. The chain's CDR3 is CASNRQAWNTEAFF. The CDR3 nucleotides are TGTGCCAGCAACAGACAGGCCTGGAACACTGAAGCTTTCTTT.

This clonotype occurred a few times. The chain joins TRBV29-1 to TRBJ1-4; D ambiguous. Trimming stripped 7 bases from V and 0 bases from J, with 3 bases between. Germline V gene data show CDR1 as SQVTM and CDR2 as ANQGSEA. The CDR3 is made up of 11 amino acids. This CDR3 is CSAATNEKLFF. In DNA, the CDR3 is TGCAGCGCTGCAACTAATGAAAAACTGTTTTTT. The full variable domain, in which reference TRBV29-1 and TRBJ1-4 provide the parts outside the CDR3, is SAVISQKPSRDICQRGTSLTIQCQVDSQVTMMFWYRQQPGQSLTLIATANQGSEATYESGFVIDKFPISRPNLTFSTLTVSNMSPEDSSIYLCSAATNEKLFFGSGTQLSVL.

The gene calls are TRBV3-1 and TRBJ1-6, with D unresolved. The germline V gene encodes CDR1 LGHDT and CDR2 YNNKEL (reference sequence). The CDR3 totals 14 residues. Trimming left V 0 bases short and J 8 bases short, with 8 bases between. Here the CDR3 DNA reads TGTGCCAGCAGCCAAGAGGGTGGACATTCACCCCTCCACTTT. Its translation is CASSQEGGHSPLHF.

Only one count was recorded for this clonotype. The chain couples TRBV4-1 to TRBJ1-2; no reliable D call. Trimming removed 0 bases from V and 6 bases from J, with 11 bases in between. This CDR3 contains 14 residues. Germline V gene data show CDR1 as MGHRA and CDR2 as YSYEKL. DNA for the CDR3: TGCGCCAGCAGCCAAGATGGAGGGTTCCATGGCTACACCTTC. Its translation is CASSQDGGFHGYTF.

This clonotype was recorded at least ten times. The gene calls are TRBV12-3 or TRBV12-4 and TRBJ2-5; D is possibly TRBD1 or TRBD2 (6 bases each). The end of the DNA fits TRBJ2-7 better, so the J call may be wrong. CDR3 length: 15 amino acids. This CDR3 is CASSFNPPGAYEQYF. CDR3 nucleotide sequence: TGTGCCAGCAGTTTCAACCCTCCGGGGGCTTACGAGCAGTACTTC.

V is TRBV9 and J is TRBJ2-5; no definite D call. Germline loops: CDR1 SGDLS, CDR2 YYNGEE. Trimming took off 0 bases at V and 5 bases at J, with 5 bases between the two ends. The CDR3 is made up of 12 amino acids. The CDR3 sequence: CASSVDAETQYF. The CDR3 DNA reads as TGTGCCAGCAGCGTAGATGCGGAGACCCAGTACTTC.

The chain links TRBV28 to TRBJ2-1; TRBD2 agrees at 8 bases. This CDR3 has 16 residues. The germline V gene encodes CDR1 MDHEN and CDR2 SYDVKM. Trimming took 6 bases from V and 0 from J; bases not matched to a gene: 7. CDR3 sequence: CASREAGGSSYNEQFF. Written as DNA, the CDR3 is TGTGCCAGCAGGGAGGCGGGGGGCAGCTCCTACAATGAGCAGTTCTTC.

In its sample, this clonotype was seen many times. V gene TRBV5-1 combines with J gene TRBJ1-2; D not certain. V was clipped by 0 bases and J by 4 bases, with 7 bases between them. The germline gives CDR1 SGHRS, CDR2 YFSETQ. CDR3 size: 13 residues. The CDR3 DNA sequence: TGCGCCAGCAGCTTGGACACTGGCTATGGCTACACCTTC. The encoded protein is CASSLDTGYGYTF.